A single sample is the source of the 32 T cell receptor beta chains below, sequenced in a study of chemoradiotherapy in HPV16-positive cancers. The repertoire was sequenced with immunoSEQ multiplex PCR; TCRdb's copy has only in-frame clones and lacks some. The table lists around 11,000 clones, approximately 69% of them singletons. The specimen was taken from a patient who underwent chemoradiotherapy. Receptors originate from a human donor with HPV-associated anogenital cancer.

The gene calls are TRBV15 and TRBJ2-7; TRBD2 agrees at 8 bases. In germline, CDR1 is LNHNV, CDR2 YYDKDF (reference sequence). J gave up 1 base and V 0 bases, and 2 bases lay outside the gene matches. This CDR3 is built from 15 residues. CDR3 DNA sequence: TGTGCCACCAGCAGAGATATAGCGGGATCCTACGAGCAGTACTTC. Protein sequence: CATSRDIAGSYEQYF.

This clone was picked up one time. The J gene is TRBJ1-1, the V gene TRBV18; 8 nucleotides match TRBD1. V dropped 6 bases and J dropped 7; count of bases not matched to a gene: 16. The CDR3 is made up of 16 amino acids. Germline V gene sequence: CDR1 KGHSH, CDR2 LQKENI. CDR3 nucleotide sequence: TGTGCCAGCTCGACAACTCCCGGACAGGGCCCCCTTGAAGCTTTCTTT. As protein: CASSTTPGQGPLEAFF.

This clone was observed a single time. The gene calls are TRBV11-2 and TRBJ1-5; no definite D call. Germline-derived CDR1 and CDR2 are SGHAT and FQNNGV. The V gene lost 3 bases and the J gene lost 6 bases, with 15 bases spanning the gap. The CDR3 is 15 residues long. CDR3 loop: CASSLSSYAIQPQHF. Written as DNA, the CDR3 is TGTGCCAGCAGCTTGTCCTCATACGCAATTCAGCCCCAGCATTTT. The full variable domain, with the rest looked up from reference TRBV11-2 and TRBJ1-5, is EAGVAQSPRYKIIEKRQSVAFWCNPISGHATLYWYQQILGQGPKLLIQFQNNGVVDDSQLPKDRFSAERLKGVDSTLKIQPAKLEDSAVYLCASSLSSYAIQPQHFGDGTRLSIL.

This chain uses TRBV29-1 with TRBJ1-1; 7 bases are a match to TRBD1. J gave up 4 bases and V 8 bases, and 7 bases lay outside the gene matches. The CDR3 is 12 amino acids. Germline values: CDR1 SQVTM, CDR2 ANQGSEA. The CDR3 loop is CSTFTGATEAFF. In nucleotides, the CDR3 is TGCAGCACGTTCACAGGGGCCACTGAAGCTTTCTTT. The variable domain in full, with the rest retrieved from reference TRBV29-1 and TRBJ1-1, is SAVISQKPSRDICQRGTSLTIQCQVDSQVTMMFWYRQQPGQSLTLIATANQGSEATYESGFVIDKFPISRPNLTFSTLTVSNMSPEDSSIYLCSTFTGATEAFFGQGTRLTVV.

The chain couples TRBV28 to TRBJ1-1; D remains unclear. Per the germline V gene, CDR1 is MDHEN and CDR2 is SYDVKM. With 7 bases removed from V and 10 bases from J, the gap between germline ends came to 16 bases. The CDR3 extends over 12 amino acids. CDR3 protein: CASNLVGYGAFF. Written as DNA, the CDR3 is TGTGCCAGCAACCTTGTGGGGTACGGAGCTTTCTTT.

This clone has a handful of counts. The chain has TRBV29-1 and TRBJ1-1; D perhaps matches TRBD1 (6 bases). CDR3 length: 14 amino acids. The V gene's germline CDR1 is SQVTM and CDR2 ANQGSEA. CDR3 nucleotide sequence: TGCAGTTCAGGGGTTGCAGGGCCGGACACTGAAGCTTTCTTT. It is translated as CSSGVAGPDTEAFF. The whole variable domain, remainder taken from reference TRBV29-1 and TRBJ1-1, is SAVISQKPSRDICQRGTSLTIQCQVDSQVTMMFWYRQQPGQSLTLIATANQGSEATYESGFVIDKFPISRPNLTFSTLTVSNMSPEDSSIYLCSSGVAGPDTEAFFGQGTRLTVV.

The V call is TRBV7-9, the J call TRBJ1-2; D unclear. The germline V gene encodes CDR1 SEHNR and CDR2 FQNEAQ (reference sequence). This CDR3 has 12 residues. Trimming shortened V by 4 bases and J by 8 bases, and 11 bases separated the two germline ends. The CDR3 is CASSSLLWGYTF. The CDR3 DNA sequence: TGTGCCAGCAGCTCGCTACTGTGGGGCTACACCTTC.

The chain joins TRBV7-3 to TRBJ2-3; 9 positions match TRBD2. With 4 bases clipped from V and 2 bases from J, the junction kept 4 bases outside the gene matches. CDR1 is SGHTA and CDR2 is FQGTGA in the germline V gene. The CDR3 contains 15 residues. CDR3 region: CASSSASGTTDTQYF. The CDR3, as DNA: TGTGCCAGCAGCTCTGCTAGCGGGACCACAGATACGCAGTATTTT.

This clone was seen just once. The rearrangement joins TRBV5-6 to TRBJ2-5, with 9 bases that match TRBD1. This CDR3 is 13 amino acids long. CDR1 and CDR2 (germline): SGHDT, YYEEEE. Trimming at V came to 3 bases and at J to 5 bases, leaving 2 bases not matched to a gene. The CDR3 region is CASSYGTGETQYF. DNA of the CDR3: TGTGCCAGCAGCTACGGGACAGGGGAGACCCAGTACTTC.

CDR3 amino acids: CASAVGSSGRIDTQYF. In DNA, the CDR3 is TGTGCCAGCGCCGTCGGGTCTAGCGGGAGGATAGATACGCAGTATTTT. V is TRBV7-2 and J is TRBJ2-3; 11 bases align to TRBD2. Germline V gene data show CDR1 as SGHTA and CDR2 as FQGNSA. There are 16 residues in the CDR3. Trimming took 8 bases from V and 5 from J; bases not matched to a gene: 12.

For the CDR3, the DNA is TGTGCCAGCGAGAAGGGGGCAACTAATGAAAAACTGTTTTTT. It translates to CASEKGATNEKLFF. This sequence joins TRBV9 and TRBJ1-4, with D perhaps TRBD1 (6 bases). The CDR3 has 14 residues. V shed 7 bases and J shed 0 bases, with 10 bases lying between them. Germline-derived CDR1 and CDR2 are SGDLS and YYNGEE.

The V gene is TRBV9, the J gene TRBJ2-1; 10 bases agree with TRBD2. CDR3 size: 17 residues. Germline trimming cut 0 bases from V and 6 bases from J; bases unmatched to any gene: 9. Looked up from germline, CDR1 is SGDLS and CDR2 is YYNGEE. The CDR3 sequence: CASSVAGLRLAGNEQFF. CDR3 bases: TGTGCCAGCAGCGTAGCCGGCCTGCGACTAGCGGGCAATGAGCAGTTCTTC.

The rearrangement links TRBV30 to TRBJ2-2; the D gene is possibly TRBD1 (6 bases). Trimming removed 1 base at V and 3 bases at J, with 12 bases between. Germline V gives CDR1 GTSNPN, CDR2 SVGIG (reference sequence). The CDR3 covers 15 residues. The CDR3 nucleotides are TGTGCCTGGAGTGCGGCAGGGGCGGACACCGGGGAGCTGTTTTTT. Amino acid sequence: CAWSAAGADTGELFF.

The V gene is TRBV30, the J gene TRBJ2-2; D may correspond to TRBD1 or TRBD2 (5 bases each). The CDR3 covers 16 residues. Germline lookup yields CDR1 GTSNPN and CDR2 SVGIG (reference sequence). The ends were cut back, 3 bases at V and 4 bases at J, with 18 bases in the middle. The CDR3 is CAWSRVGELITGELFF. For the CDR3, the DNA is TGTGCCTGGAGCAGGGTGGGGGAGCTGATCACCGGGGAGCTGTTTTTT.

The chain couples TRBV9 to TRBJ2-5; 8 positions match TRBD2. The CDR3 contains 18 residues. V lost 0 bases, J lost 2 bases, and 12 bases stayed unmatched. Looked up from germline, CDR1 is SGDLS and CDR2 is YYNGEE. CDR3 protein: CASSVARGTRGAQETQYF. The CDR3 DNA is TGTGCCAGCAGCGTAGCTAGGGGGACTAGGGGCGCTCAAGAGACCCAGTACTTC.

The J gene is TRBJ2-3, the V gene TRBV19; D ambiguous. CDR3 length: 14 residues. V was cut by 3 bases and J by 2 bases, with 9 bases left in between. The germline V gene has CDR1 LNHDA and CDR2 SQIVND (reference sequence). The CDR3 coding sequence is TGTGCCAGTAGTATTTCAAGTCCCACAGATACGCAGTATTTT. Protein product: CASSISSPTDTQYF.

J is TRBJ2-7 and V is TRBV4-1; TRBD2 is a possible D gene (5 bases). V dropped 6 bases and J dropped 0 bases, with 12 bases sitting between them. CDR3 length: 14 amino acids. In germline, CDR1 is MGHRA, CDR2 YSYEKL. CDR3 coding DNA: TGCGCCAGCAGGGGAGTGGGGATCTCCTACGAGCAGTACTTC. Its translation: CASRGVGISYEQYF.

V is TRBV27 and J is TRBJ1-1; no clear D. Trimming took 8 bases from V and 0 from J, leaving 13 bases between them. The CDR3 is made up of 14 amino acids. Germline V gene lookup returns CDR1 MNHEY and CDR2 SMNVEV (reference sequence). CDR3 nucleotides: TGTGCCAGCTACCCACAGAGAATGAACACTGAAGCTTTCTTT. It translates to CASYPQRMNTEAFF.

This clone was detected only a few times. The V call is TRBV6-6, the J call TRBJ1-1; 9 bases fit TRBD1. V shed 6 bases, J shed 7 bases, and the junction held 3 bases outside the gene matches. Germline loops: CDR1 MNHNY, CDR2 SVGAGI (reference sequence). This CDR3 has 12 residues. In nucleotides, the CDR3 is TGTGCCAGCAGCCCGGACAGGGGTGAAGCTTTCTTT. Amino acid sequence: CASSPDRGEAFF.

The V call is TRBV6-5, the J call TRBJ2-7, with 11 bases aligning to TRBD1. Losses at the gene ends were 2 bases for V and 2 bases for J; bases not matched to a gene: 2. The germline gives CDR1 MNHEY, CDR2 SVGAGI. The CDR3 runs to 15 residues. CDR3 sequence (DNA): TGTGCCAGCAGTTACGGACAGGGGGCCCCCTACGAGCAGTACTTC. Translated: CASSYGQGAPYEQYF.

The V and J genes are TRBV30 and TRBJ2-5; D not resolved. This CDR3 region has 13 residues. The V end was cut by 1 base, the J end by 0 bases, with 6 bases between. The germline V gene encodes CDR1 GTSNPN and CDR2 SVGIG (reference sequence). CDR3 sequence: CAWSGSDQETQYF. CDR3 DNA: TGTGCCTGGAGTGGGTCGGACCAAGAGACCCAGTACTTC.

The chain recombines TRBV5-8 with TRBJ2-7; the D gene is possibly TRBD1 (5 bases). The CDR3 runs to 12 residues. The V gene lost 2 bases and the J gene lost 7 bases, with 10 bases spanning the gap. In germline, CDR1 is SGHTS, CDR2 YDEGEE. DNA for the CDR3: TGTGCCAGCAGCTTCTCGACAGCAGAGCAGTACGTC. It specifies CASSFSTAEQYV.

The rearrangement joins TRBV19 to TRBJ2-1; 10 nucleotides agree with TRBD1. V lost 10 bases to trimming and J lost 4 bases; unmatched junction nucleotides: 10. The germline V gene encodes CDR1 LNHDA and CDR2 SQIVND (reference sequence). The length of the CDR3 is 15 residues. The CDR3 loop reads CATSMGDRGYNEQFF. CDR3 bases: TGTGCCACCTCTATGGGGGACAGGGGATACAATGAGCAGTTCTTC.

The J gene is TRBJ2-4, the V gene TRBV4-3; TRBD2 might be the D (6 bases). The germline CDR1 and CDR2 sequences are LGHNA and YSLEER. The V and J ends lost 0 bases and 9 bases respectively, with 9 bases between them. This CDR3 spans 13 amino acids. CDR3 nucleotide sequence: TGCGCCAGCAGCCAAGATTGGCGGGGCATTCAGTACTTC. Its translation is CASSQDWRGIQYF.

This clone appeared once. The J gene is TRBJ1-2, the V gene TRBV2, with a tentative D call TRBD1 (6 bases). This CDR3 contains 14 residues. The V end was cut by 8 bases, the J end by 1 base, with 14 bases between. Germline loops: CDR1 SNHLY, CDR2 FYNNEI. The chain's CDR3 is CASRGQMVNYGYTF. In nucleotides, the CDR3 is TGTGCCAGCCGGGGGCAGATGGTTAACTATGGCTACACCTTC.

The chain combines TRBV6-5 with TRBJ1-1, with D unclear. In germline, CDR1 is MNHEY, CDR2 SVGAGI. V was cut by 2 bases and J by 3 bases, with 10 bases left in between. The CDR3 is 14 residues long. In nucleotides, the CDR3 is TGTGCCAGCAGTTACCCAGAGGGATACACTGAAGCTTTCTTT. Amino acids: CASSYPEGYTEAFF.

This chain links TRBV11-3 with TRBJ1-6; D is ambiguous. From germline, CDR1 is SGHNT and CDR2 YENEEA. CDR3 size: 13 residues. With 5 bases removed from V and 8 bases from J, the gap between germline ends came to 10 bases. CDR3: CASSPIPDSPLHF. The CDR3 DNA sequence: TGTGCCAGCAGCCCGATCCCAGATTCACCCCTCCACTTT. The whole variable domain, remainder taken from reference TRBV11-3 and TRBJ1-6, is EAGVVQSPRYKIIEKKQPVAFWCNPISGHNTLYWYLQNLGQGPELLIRYENEEAVDDSQLPKDRFSAERLKGVDSTLKIQPAELGDSAVYLCASSPIPDSPLHFGNGTRLTVT.

This sequence joins TRBV7-8 and TRBJ1-3; maybe TRBD1 (5 bases). V lost 0 bases and J lost 0, with 9 bases in between. This CDR3 has 16 residues. Per the germline V gene, CDR1 is SGHVS and CDR2 is FQNEAQ. The CDR3 protein is CASSLAQASSGNTIYF. The DNA for the CDR3 is TGTGCCAGCAGCTTAGCACAGGCCAGCTCTGGAAACACCATATATTTT.

This rearrangement joins TRBV7-2 to TRBJ2-3, with 9 nucleotides matching TRBD2. Germline values: CDR1 SGHTA, CDR2 FQGNSA. The CDR3 sequence is 16 residues long. The J segment lost 4 bases and the V segment lost 0 bases, leaving 5 bases of the junction unmatched. CDR3 DNA sequence: TGTGCCAGCAGCTTAGCGCCACTAGCGGGCGCAGATACGCAGTATTTT. Protein: CASSLAPLAGADTQYF.

This chain uses TRBV5-1 with TRBJ1-1, with D perhaps matching TRBD1 (6 bases). CDR3 length: 15 residues. V was pared by 5 bases and J by 5 bases, with 19 bases between. CDR1 is SGHRS, CDR2 YFSETQ, per germline. The CDR3 sequence is CASSFVQGGGTEAFF. The DNA of the CDR3 is TGCGCCAGCAGTTTTGTTCAAGGGGGAGGGACTGAAGCTTTCTTT. The complete variable domain, with remaining parts taken from reference TRBV5-1 and TRBJ1-1, reads KAGVTQTPRYLIKTRGQQVTLSCSPISGHRSVSWYQQTPGQGLQFLFEYFSETQRNKGNFPGRFSGRQFSNSRSEMNVSTLELGDSALYLCASSFVQGGGTEAFFGQGTRLTVV.

Here the CDR3 reads CASSLSSYLNQPQHF. The CDR3 nucleotides are TGTGCCAGCAGTTTGTCGTCATATCTCAACCAGCCCCAGCATTTT. The chain joins TRBV7-2 to TRBJ1-5; D call uncertain. This CDR3 is built from 15 residues. The germline V gene encodes CDR1 SGHTA and CDR2 FQGNSA. Trimming cost V 6 bases and J 7 bases, with 19 bases left between them.

The V gene is TRBV9, the J gene TRBJ2-1; D may be TRBD1 or TRBD2 (6 bases each). The CDR3 is 14 residues long. Germline CDR1 SGDLS, CDR2 YYNGEE. V was trimmed by 4 bases and J by 6 bases, leaving 14 bases between them. The CDR3 here is CASSRRGESNEQFF. The CDR3 DNA reads as TGTGCCAGCAGCCGTAGGGGGGAATCCAATGAGCAGTTCTTC.